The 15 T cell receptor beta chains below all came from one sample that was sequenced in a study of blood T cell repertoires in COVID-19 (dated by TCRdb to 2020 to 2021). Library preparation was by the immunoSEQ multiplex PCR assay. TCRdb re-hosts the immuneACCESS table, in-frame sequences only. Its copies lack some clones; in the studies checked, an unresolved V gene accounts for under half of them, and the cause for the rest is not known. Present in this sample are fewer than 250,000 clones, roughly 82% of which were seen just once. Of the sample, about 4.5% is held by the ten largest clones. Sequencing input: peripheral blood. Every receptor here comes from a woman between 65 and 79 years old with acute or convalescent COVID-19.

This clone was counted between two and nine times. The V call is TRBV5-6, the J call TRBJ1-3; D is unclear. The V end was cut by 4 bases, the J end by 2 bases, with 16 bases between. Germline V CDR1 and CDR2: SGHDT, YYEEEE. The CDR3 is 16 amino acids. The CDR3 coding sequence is TGTGCCAGCAGCAGAGCCTCCCCGCGAACTGGAAACACCATATATTTT. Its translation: CASSRASPRTGNTIYF.

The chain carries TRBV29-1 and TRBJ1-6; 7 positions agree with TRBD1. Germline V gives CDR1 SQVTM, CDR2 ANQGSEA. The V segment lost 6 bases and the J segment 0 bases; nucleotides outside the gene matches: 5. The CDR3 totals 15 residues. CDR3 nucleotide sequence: TGCAGCGTCCGGGACAGTTACTCCTATAATTCACCCCTCCACTTT. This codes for CSVRDSYSYNSPLHF.

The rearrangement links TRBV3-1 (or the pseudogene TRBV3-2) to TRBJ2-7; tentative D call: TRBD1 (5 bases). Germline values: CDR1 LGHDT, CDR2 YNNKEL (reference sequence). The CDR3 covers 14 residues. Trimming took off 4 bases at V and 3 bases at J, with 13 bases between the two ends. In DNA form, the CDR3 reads TGTGCCAGCAGCCGGGGCCAGGGCCGCTACGAGCAGTACTTC. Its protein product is CASSRGQGRYEQYF.

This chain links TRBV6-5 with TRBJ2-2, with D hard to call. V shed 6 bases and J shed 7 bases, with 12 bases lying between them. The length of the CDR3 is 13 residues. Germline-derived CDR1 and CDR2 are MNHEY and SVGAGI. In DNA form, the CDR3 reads TGTGCCAGCAGGAGAGACATTGACGGGGAGCTGTTTTTT. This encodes CASRRDIDGELFF.

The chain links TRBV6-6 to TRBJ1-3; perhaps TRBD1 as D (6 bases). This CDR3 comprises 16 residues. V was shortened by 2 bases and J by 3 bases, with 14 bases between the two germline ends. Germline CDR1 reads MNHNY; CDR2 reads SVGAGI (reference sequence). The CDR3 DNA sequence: TGTGCCAGCAGTTACCCCCCCGACAGGAGTGGAAACACCATATATTTT. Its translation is CASSYPPDRSGNTIYF.

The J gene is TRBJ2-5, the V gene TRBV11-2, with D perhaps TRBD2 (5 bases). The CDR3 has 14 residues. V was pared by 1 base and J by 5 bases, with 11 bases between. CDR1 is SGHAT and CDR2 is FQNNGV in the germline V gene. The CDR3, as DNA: TGTGCCAGCAGCTTAGGGATCGGGGTGGAGACCCAGTACTTC. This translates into CASSLGIGVETQYF.

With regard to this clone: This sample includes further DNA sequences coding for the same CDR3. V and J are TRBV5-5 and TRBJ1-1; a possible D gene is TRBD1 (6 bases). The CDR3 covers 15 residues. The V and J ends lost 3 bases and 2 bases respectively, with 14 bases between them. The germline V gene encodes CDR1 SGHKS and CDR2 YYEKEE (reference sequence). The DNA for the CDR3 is TGTGCCAGCAGCTGGGGAACAGGGATCAACACTGAAGCTTTCTTT. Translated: CASSWGTGINTEAFF.

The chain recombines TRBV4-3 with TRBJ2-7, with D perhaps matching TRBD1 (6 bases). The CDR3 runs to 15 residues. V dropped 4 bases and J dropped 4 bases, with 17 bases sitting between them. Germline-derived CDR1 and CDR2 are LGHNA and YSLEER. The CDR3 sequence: CASSRQAGVGYEQYF. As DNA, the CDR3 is TGCGCCAGCAGCCGGCAGGCAGGGGTCGGTTACGAGCAGTACTTC.

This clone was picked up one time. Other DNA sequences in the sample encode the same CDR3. The CDR3 loop reads CASSLASNTGELFF. The CDR3 nucleotides are TGTGCCAGCAGCTTGGCCTCGAACACCGGGGAGCTGTTTTTT. The chain uses TRBV5-6 and TRBJ2-2; D gene ambiguous. Trimming pared 0 bases from V and 0 bases from J, leaving 3 bases between. Germline V gene data show CDR1 as SGHDT and CDR2 as YYEEEE. There are 14 residues in the CDR3.

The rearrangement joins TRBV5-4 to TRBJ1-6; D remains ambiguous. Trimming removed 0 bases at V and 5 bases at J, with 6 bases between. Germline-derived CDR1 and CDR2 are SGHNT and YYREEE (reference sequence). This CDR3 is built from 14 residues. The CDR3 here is CASSLAADNSPLHF. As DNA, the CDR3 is TGTGCCAGCAGCTTGGCGGCGGATAATTCACCCCTCCACTTT.

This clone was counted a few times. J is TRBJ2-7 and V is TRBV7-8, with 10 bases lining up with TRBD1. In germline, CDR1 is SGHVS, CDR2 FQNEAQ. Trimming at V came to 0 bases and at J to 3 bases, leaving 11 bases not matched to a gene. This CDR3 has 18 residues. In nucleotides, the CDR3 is TGTGCCAGCAGCTTAGCGAACTACCAGACAGGGGGCCGCTACGAGCAGTACTTC. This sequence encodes CASSLANYQTGGRYEQYF.

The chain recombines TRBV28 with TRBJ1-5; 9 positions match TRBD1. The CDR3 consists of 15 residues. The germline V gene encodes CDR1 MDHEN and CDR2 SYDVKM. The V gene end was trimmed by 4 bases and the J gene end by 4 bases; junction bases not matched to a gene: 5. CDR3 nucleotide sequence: TGTGCCAGCAGTTCCCCCGGGACAGGGAATCAGCCCCAGCATTTT. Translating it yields CASSSPGTGNQPQHF.

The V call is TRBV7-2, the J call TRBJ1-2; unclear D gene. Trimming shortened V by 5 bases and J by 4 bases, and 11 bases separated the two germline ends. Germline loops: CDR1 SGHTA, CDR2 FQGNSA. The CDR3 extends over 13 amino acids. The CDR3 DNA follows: TGTGCCAGCAGCCCTCAGGTGGGCTATGGCTACACCTTC. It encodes CASSPQVGYGYTF.

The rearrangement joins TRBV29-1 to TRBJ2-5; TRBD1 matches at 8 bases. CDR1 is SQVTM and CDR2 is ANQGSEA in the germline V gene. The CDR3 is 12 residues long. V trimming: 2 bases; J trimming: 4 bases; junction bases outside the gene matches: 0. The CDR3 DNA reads TGCAGCGTTGAACAGGGGGCAGAGACCCAGTACTTC. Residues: CSVEQGAETQYF.

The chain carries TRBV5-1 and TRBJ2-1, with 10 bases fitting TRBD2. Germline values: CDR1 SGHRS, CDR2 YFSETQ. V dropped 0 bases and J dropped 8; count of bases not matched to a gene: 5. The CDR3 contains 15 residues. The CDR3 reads CASSLASGGADEQFF. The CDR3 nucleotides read TGCGCCAGCAGCTTGGCAAGCGGGGGGGCCGATGAGCAGTTCTTC.